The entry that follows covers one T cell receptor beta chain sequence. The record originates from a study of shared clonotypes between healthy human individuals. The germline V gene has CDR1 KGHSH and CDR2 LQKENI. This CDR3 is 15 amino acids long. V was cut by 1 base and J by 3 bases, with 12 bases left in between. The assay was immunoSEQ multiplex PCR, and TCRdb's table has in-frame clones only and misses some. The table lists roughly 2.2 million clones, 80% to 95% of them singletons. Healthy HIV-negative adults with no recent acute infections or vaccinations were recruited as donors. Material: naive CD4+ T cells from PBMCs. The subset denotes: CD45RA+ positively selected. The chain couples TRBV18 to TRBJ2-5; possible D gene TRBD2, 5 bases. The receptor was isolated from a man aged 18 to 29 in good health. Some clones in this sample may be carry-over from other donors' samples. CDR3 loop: CASSPLPGSEETQYF. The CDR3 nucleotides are TGTGCCAGCTCACCACTTCCGGGGTCCGAAGAGACCCAGTACTTC.